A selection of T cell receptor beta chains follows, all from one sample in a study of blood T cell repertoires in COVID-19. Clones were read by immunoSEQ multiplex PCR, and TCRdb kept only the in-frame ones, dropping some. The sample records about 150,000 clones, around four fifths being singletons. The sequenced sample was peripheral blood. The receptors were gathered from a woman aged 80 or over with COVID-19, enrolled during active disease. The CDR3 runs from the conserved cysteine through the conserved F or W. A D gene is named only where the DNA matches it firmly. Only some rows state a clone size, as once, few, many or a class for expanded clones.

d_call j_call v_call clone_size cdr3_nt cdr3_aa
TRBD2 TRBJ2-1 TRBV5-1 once TGCGCCAGCAGCTCCGCTACTAGCGATGAGCAGTTCTTC CASSSATSDEQFF
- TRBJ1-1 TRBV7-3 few TGTGCCAGCAGCCAAGGACTTCTCACTGAAGCTTTCTTT CASSQGLLTEAFF
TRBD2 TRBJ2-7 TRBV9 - TGTGCCAGCAGCGTCACCTGGGGTGAGCGGGGGAGCGACGAGCAGTACTTC CASSVTWGERGSDEQYF
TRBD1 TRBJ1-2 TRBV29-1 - TGCAGCGTGGACAGGTTGGACTATGGCTACACCTTC CSVDRLDYGYTF
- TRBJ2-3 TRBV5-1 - TGCGCCAGCAGTCAGACTAGGGATACGCAGTATTTT CASSQTRDTQYF
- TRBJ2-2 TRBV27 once TGTGCCAGCCTCCCAAACAGGAACACCGGGGAGCTGTTTTTT CASLPNRNTGELFF
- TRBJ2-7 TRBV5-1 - TGCGCCAGCAGCCTCGATTCCTCCGGGGACGAGCAGTACTTC CASSLDSSGDEQYF
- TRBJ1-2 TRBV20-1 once TGCAGTGCTAGAATGGGAGATGGCTACACCTTC CSARMGDGYTF
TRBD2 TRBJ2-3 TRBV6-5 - TGTGCCAGCAGCGCCGGGACTAGCGTAGATACGCAGTATTTT CASSAGTSVDTQYF
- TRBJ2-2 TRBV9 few TGTGCCAGCAGCATCCTGAGCACCGGGGAGCTGTTTTTT CASSILSTGELFF
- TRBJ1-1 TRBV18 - TGTGCCAGCTCACTTGGCTCGGAGGGAGGCACTGAAGCTTTCTTT CASSLGSEGGTEAFF
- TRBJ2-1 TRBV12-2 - TGTGCAAGTCGCTTAGCCCCCGACAGGGGCTCCTACAATGAGCAGTTCTTC CASRLAPDRGSYNEQFF
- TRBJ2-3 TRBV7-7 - TGTGCTAGCAGCCCTAGCCCGTCCTATTATACGCAGTATTTT CASSPSPSYYTQYF
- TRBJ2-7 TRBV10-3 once TGTGCCATCAGTGAGCCGAGCGGGCCGTCCTACGAGCAGTACTTC CAISEPSGPSYEQYF
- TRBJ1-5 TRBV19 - TGTGCCAGTTCCCTGTGGGGGCCCAATCAGCCCCAGCATTTT CASSLWGPNQPQHF
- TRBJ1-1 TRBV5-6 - TGTGCCAGCAGCTCGAAAACAGGGTTGAACACTGAAGCTTTCTTT CASSSKTGLNTEAFF
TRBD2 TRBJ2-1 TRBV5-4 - TGTGCCAGCAGCTTGTCCGGGGGAGGGTACAATGAGCAGTTCTTC CASSLSGGGYNEQFF
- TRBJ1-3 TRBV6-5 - TGTGCCAGCAGTTCCCCCGGGGAAGGCTCTGGAAACACCATATATTTT CASSSPGEGSGNTIYF
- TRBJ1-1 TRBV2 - TGTGCCAGCAGTCCATTTGGGCCCACTGAAGCTTTCTTT CASSPFGPTEAFF
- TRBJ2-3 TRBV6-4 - TGTGCCAGCAGCGTAGACAGCTCCACAGATACGCAGTATTTT CASSVDSSTDTQYF
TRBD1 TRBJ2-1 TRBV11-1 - TGTGCCAGCAGCTCCGGTGGGACAGTGGGGTCCAATGAGCAGTTCTTC CASSSGGTVGSNEQFF
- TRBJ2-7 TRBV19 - TGTGCCAGTAGCACAGGGAGCTACGAGCAGTACTTC CASSTGSYEQYF
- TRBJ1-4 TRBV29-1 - TGCAGCGCCAGGGAAACTAATGAAAAACTGTTTTTT CSARETNEKLFF
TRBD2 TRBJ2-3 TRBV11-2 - TGTGCCAGCAGCTTCTTGGGGCGGGAGTCCGCAGATACGCAGTATTTT CASSFLGRESADTQYF
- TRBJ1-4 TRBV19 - TGTGCCAGTAGTGTCGCGGCGAGGAATGAAAAACTGTTTTTT CASSVAARNEKLFF
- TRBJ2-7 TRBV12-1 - TGTGCCAGCAGCTTCGGGTTCTTGGGGACAGCCCCCTACGAGCAGTACTTC CASSFGFLGTAPYEQYF
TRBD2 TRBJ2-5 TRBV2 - TGTGCCAGCAGAAATAGCGGGAGCGGTGGAGAGACCCAGTACTTC CASRNSGSGGETQYF
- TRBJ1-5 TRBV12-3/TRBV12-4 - TGTGCCAGCAGTACTGGACAGACTCTCCCGCATTTT CASSTGQTLPHF
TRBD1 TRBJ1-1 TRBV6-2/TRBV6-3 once TGTGCCAGCAGCCGCTCGGACAGGGGGGCGGAAGCTTTCTTT CASSRSDRGAEAFF
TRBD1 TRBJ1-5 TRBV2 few TGTGCCAGCAGTGGCCGTACAGGGGACCAGCCCCAGCATTTT CASSGRTGDQPQHF
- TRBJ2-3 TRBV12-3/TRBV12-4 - TGTGCCAGCAGTTTAAGGGGGGATACGCAGTATTTT CASSLRGDTQYF
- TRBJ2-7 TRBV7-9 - TGTGCCAGCAGCTCCGCCGTCAGGGTCGACGAGCAGTACTTC CASSSAVRVDEQYF